Presented here are 26 T cell receptor beta chains from one specimen sequenced in a study of CD8 T cells in ankylosing spondylitis. MiXCR was run by TCRdb on the 5' RACE reads, yielding one entry per CDR3 protein. The sample shows about 360,000 distinct CDR3 sequences, roughly 20% of them seen only once. The source material was blood, either unsorted or a sorted T cell fraction (not recorded which). These receptors were obtained from a male donor with ankylosing spondylitis or in good health (not recorded which).

Many counts were recorded for this clonotype. A much larger clone differs by one base, so this may be a read error. V gene TRBV12-3 or TRBV12-4 combines with J gene TRBJ1-1, with D possibly TRBD1 on 6 matching bases. The CDR3 sequence is 13 residues long. Trimming left V 8 bases short and J 1 base short, with 11 bases between. The CDR3 DNA is TGTGCCAGCTGCTTAGGGGGGAACACTGAAGCTTTCTTT. Protein: CASCLGGNTEAFF.

The chain recombines TRBV28 with TRBJ1-1, with 8 bases identical to TRBD1. Germline lookup yields CDR1 MDHEN and CDR2 SYDVKM. V dropped 7 bases and J dropped 3; count of bases not matched to a gene: 4. This CDR3 is 13 amino acids long. DNA for the CDR3: TGTGCCAGCATAAACAGGGGGGACACTGAAGCTTTCTTT. This translates into CASINRGDTEAFF.

The chain links TRBV4-1 to TRBJ2-1; 7 bases are shared with TRBD1. V dropped 3 bases and J dropped 8; count of bases not matched to a gene: 4. The CDR3 covers 13 residues. Germline assignment: CDR1 MGHRA and CDR2 YSYEKL. The CDR3 sequence is CASSQRTGDEQFF. The CDR3 DNA is TGCGCCAGCAGCCAGCGCACAGGGGATGAGCAGTTCTTC.

This chain links TRBV5-1 with TRBJ1-6; D ambiguous. Germline lookup yields CDR1 SGHRS and CDR2 YFSETQ. V lost 4 bases, J lost 0 bases, and 11 bases lay in between. The CDR3 extends over 16 amino acids. The CDR3: CASSNDGISYNSPLHF. The CDR3 nucleotides are TGCGCCAGCAGCAATGACGGAATCTCCTATAATTCACCCCTCCACTTT.

This clonotype was counted a few times. An end of the junction differs from the germline gene, which may be a read error. The chain is built from TRBV10-1 and TRBJ2-3; D could derive from TRBD1 or TRBD2 (5 bases each). The CDR3 contains 13 residues. Per germline, CDR1 WNHNN and CDR2 SYGVQD (reference sequence). CDR3 protein: CATTVRGTDTQYF. CDR3 sequence (DNA): TGCGCCACCACCGTCCGGGGCACAGATACTCAGTATTTT.

This clonotype was counted between two and nine times. V gene TRBV29-1 combines with J gene TRBJ1-2; the D gene is possibly TRBD1 (5 bases). V was clipped by 6 bases and J by 2 bases, with 7 bases between them. The CDR3 runs 11 residues. Germline CDR1 and CDR2: SQVTM and ANQGSEA. Here the CDR3 DNA reads TGCAGCGTATGGGGGAACTATGGCTACACCTTC. Translated: CSVWGNYGYTF.

The chain joins TRBV10-3 to TRBJ1-2; D call uncertain. Germline V gives CDR1 ENHRY, CDR2 SYGVKD. Trimming took 3 bases from V and 2 from J, leaving 10 bases between them. The CDR3 runs to 14 residues. This CDR3 is CAISDVGLNYGYTF. The CDR3 coding sequence is TGTGCCATCAGTGATGTGGGTCTCAACTATGGCTACACCTTC.

The chain is built from TRBV27 and TRBJ2-1; 11 bases are a match to TRBD2. V lost 5 bases, J lost 8 bases, and 5 bases stayed unmatched. The CDR3 is 14 amino acids. Per germline, CDR1 MNHEY and CDR2 SMNVEV (reference sequence). The DNA for the CDR3 is TGTGCCAGCAGTCCTCCACTAGCGGGGGATGAGCAGTTCTTC. It translates to CASSPPLAGDEQFF.

This clonotype turned up a few times. The chain couples TRBV10-3 to TRBJ2-7; 8 bases fit TRBD1. The germline V gene has CDR1 ENHRY and CDR2 SYGVKD. Unmatched junction bases numbered 6, after V lost 2 bases and J lost 0 bases. This CDR3 is 16 amino acids long. The CDR3 loop reads CAISEAGGLSSYEQYF. CDR3 coding DNA: TGTGCCATCAGTGAGGCAGGGGGCTTAAGCTCCTACGAGCAGTACTTC.

The chain combines TRBV27 with TRBJ2-5; TRBD2 matches at 7 bases. In germline, CDR1 is MNHEY, CDR2 SMNVEV (reference sequence). This CDR3 is 15 amino acids long. Losses at the gene ends were 5 bases for V and 2 bases for J; bases not matched to a gene: 8. CDR3 DNA sequence: TGTGCCAGCAGTCAAAGTTGGGGGGGTCAAGAGACCCAGTACTTC. Protein product: CASSQSWGGQETQYF.

The J gene is TRBJ2-7, the V gene TRBV27; tentatively, D is TRBD1 (5 bases). Trimming pared 10 bases from V and 2 bases from J, leaving 15 bases between. The CDR3 has 13 amino acids. The germline gives CDR1 MNHEY, CDR2 SMNVEV (reference sequence). CDR3 sequence reads: CATHPQGTYEQYF. The DNA of the CDR3 is TGTGCCACCCACCCGCAGGGAACCTACGAGCAGTACTTC.

The V gene is TRBV11-1, the J gene TRBJ2-7, with D possibly being TRBD1 or TRBD2 (7 bases each). The CDR3 contains 13 residues. From germline, CDR1 is SGHAT and CDR2 FQDESV (reference sequence). Trimming removed 5 bases from V and 5 bases from J, with 13 bases in between. The CDR3 region has the DNA TGTGCCAGCAGCGCTTCAGGGGGGGACGAGCAGTACTTC. This encodes CASSASGGDEQYF.

The chain links TRBV11-2 to TRBJ2-7, with TRBD2 matching 9 bases. Trimming at V came to 5 bases and at J to 4 bases, leaving 12 bases not matched to a gene. Germline V lookup: CDR1 SGHAT, CDR2 FQNNGV. This CDR3 is built from 16 residues. The chain's CDR3 is CASSAAPRGGEYEQYF. DNA for the CDR3: TGTGCCAGCAGCGCAGCCCCTCGCGGGGGGGAATACGAGCAGTACTTC. The variable domain in full, completed from reference TRBV11-2 and TRBJ2-7, reads EAGVAQSPRYKIIEKRQSVAFWCNPISGHATLYWYQQILGQGPKLLIQFQNNGVVDDSQLPKDRFSAERLKGVDSTLKIQPAKLEDSAVYLCASSAAPRGGEYEQYFGPGTRLTVT.

The J gene is TRBJ2-2, the V gene TRBV3-1; 9 bases fit TRBD1. The CDR3 has 16 amino acids. CDR1 LGHDT and CDR2 YNNKEL come from the germline V gene (reference sequence). Trimming removed 1 base from V and 5 bases from J; junction bases left unmatched: 5. The CDR3 DNA follows: TGTGCCAGCAGCCAAGTGTATGACAGGGGGACCGGGGAGCTGTTTTTT. Amino acid sequence: CASSQVYDRGTGELFF.

This clonotype was observed a handful of times. This chain uses TRBV6-1 with TRBJ2-7; D ambiguous. Looked up from germline, CDR1 is MNHNS and CDR2 is SASEGT. With 6 bases removed from V and 2 bases from J, the gap between germline ends came to 17 bases. The CDR3 sequence is 15 residues long. The CDR3 protein is CASSDRRVWPYEQYF. CDR3 coding DNA: TGTGCCAGCAGCGATCGCCGCGTGTGGCCCTACGAGCAGTACTTC.

The rearrangement links TRBV7-9 to TRBJ2-1; D may be TRBD1 or TRBD2 (5 bases each). The CDR3 runs to 14 residues. Trimming pared 3 bases from V and 0 bases from J, leaving 6 bases between. Germline V lookup: CDR1 SEHNR, CDR2 FQNEAQ (reference sequence). CDR3 in amino acids: CASSFGASYNEQFF. The CDR3 DNA is TGTGCCAGCAGCTTCGGGGCCTCCTACAATGAGCAGTTCTTC.

This clonotype appeared a few times. J is TRBJ2-3 and V is TRBV20-1, with 10 positions matching TRBD2. The V gene end was trimmed by 7 bases and the J gene end by 6 bases; junction bases not matched to a gene: 7. CDR3 length: 13 amino acids. Per the germline V gene, CDR1 is DFQATT and CDR2 is SNEGSKA (reference sequence). The CDR3 reads CSVSGGATDTQYF. The DNA of the CDR3 is TGCAGTGTCAGCGGGGGGGCTACCGATACGCAGTATTTT.

This clonotype showed up many times. The chain is built from TRBV12-3 or TRBV12-4 and TRBJ2-7; D is uncertain. The CDR3 covers 14 residues. The ends were cut back, 5 bases at V and 3 bases at J, with 14 bases in the middle. The CDR3 coding sequence is TGTGCCAGCAGTGCCATGTCGATATTCTACGAGCAGTACTTC. The encoded protein is CASSAMSIFYEQYF.

This clonotype appeared a few times. The chain employs TRBV20-1 and TRBJ2-3; D gene uncertain. The germline CDR1 and CDR2 sequences are DFQATT and SNEGSKA (reference sequence). The CDR3 runs to 13 residues. V was trimmed by 3 bases and J by 1 base, leaving 8 bases between them. In DNA, the CDR3 is TGCAGTGCTAGTGTATTACGCACAGATACGCAGTATTTT. This translates into CSASVLRTDTQYF.

The chain combines TRBV4-1 with TRBJ2-5; D is unresolved. Germline V lookup: CDR1 MGHRA, CDR2 YSYEKL. This CDR3 spans 14 amino acids. V was cut by 5 bases and J by 5 bases, with 15 bases left in between. Written as DNA, the CDR3 is TGCGCCAGCAGCTTTCGTGGACCATCCGAGACCCAGTACTTC. Translated, it gives CASSFRGPSETQYF.

The chain has TRBV20-1 and TRBJ2-3, with a tentative D call TRBD1 (5 bases). The V end lost 0 bases, the J end lost 4 bases, and 8 bases lay between the germline ends. Germline V CDR1 and CDR2: DFQATT, SNEGSKA (reference sequence). This CDR3 comprises 13 residues. The CDR3 DNA sequence: TGCAGTGCTAGAGATTGGGGCGCAGATACGCAGTATTTT. It specifies CSARDWGADTQYF.

V usage is TRBV6-5 and J usage is TRBJ2-5; D is ambiguous. Trimming took off 4 bases at V and 5 bases at J, with 11 bases between the two ends. Germline-derived CDR1 and CDR2 are MNHEY and SVGAGI. This CDR3 comprises 13 residues. As DNA, the CDR3 is TGTGCCAGCAGTTCTCCCAACCGGGAGACCCAGTACTTC. Its translation is CASSSPNRETQYF.

The CDR3 DNA follows: TGCAGTGCTAGAGACGTAGCGGGGGATTTTTCAGAGACCCAGTACTTC. It specifies CSARDVAGDFSETQYF. V usage is TRBV20-1 and J usage is TRBJ2-5; 9 bases map to TRBD2. The V segment lost 0 bases and the J segment 4 bases; nucleotides outside the gene matches: 9. CDR3 length: 16 amino acids. Germline values: CDR1 DFQATT, CDR2 SNEGSKA (reference sequence).

The V and J genes are TRBV24-1 and TRBJ2-1; 7 bases are a match to TRBD2. Germline values: CDR1 KGHDR, CDR2 SFDVKD. J lost 10 bases, V lost 1 base, and 3 bases had no gene match. The CDR3 is 13 residues long. The chain's CDR3 is CATSDLLGGEQFF. The CDR3 DNA sequence: TGTGCCACCAGTGATTTATTGGGGGGGGAGCAGTTCTTC.

In its sample, this clonotype was seen a few times. This chain joins TRBV11-1 and TRBJ2-3; the match to TRBD1 covers 7 bases. This CDR3 spans 18 amino acids. The V segment lost 5 bases and the J segment 0 bases; nucleotides outside the gene matches: 14. CDR1 is SGHAT and CDR2 is FQDESV in the germline V gene (reference sequence). CDR3 nucleotide sequence: TGTGCCAGCAGCGCCCAACGGGGACAGACTTTTAGCACAGATACGCAGTATTTT. Protein: CASSAQRGQTFSTDTQYF.

This sequence joins TRBV2 and TRBJ2-5, with D possibly TRBD2 on 5 matching bases. CDR3 length: 15 residues. In germline, CDR1 is SNHLY, CDR2 FYNNEI. Trimming pared 2 bases from V and 1 base from J, leaving 11 bases between. CDR3 coding DNA: TGTGCCAGCAGTGAACCAGCGGCGGTCCAAGAGACCCAGTACTTC. Translation: CASSEPAAVQETQYF.